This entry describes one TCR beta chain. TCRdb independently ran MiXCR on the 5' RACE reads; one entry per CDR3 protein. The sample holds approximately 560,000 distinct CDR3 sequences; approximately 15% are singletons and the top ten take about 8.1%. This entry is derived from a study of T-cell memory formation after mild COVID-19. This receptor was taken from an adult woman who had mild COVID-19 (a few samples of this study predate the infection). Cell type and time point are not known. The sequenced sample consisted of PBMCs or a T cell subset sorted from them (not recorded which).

The CDR3 spells CSATSLERSYNSPLHF. The DNA of the CDR3 is TGCAGTGCTACCTCATTGGAGAGATCCTATAATTCACCCCTCCACTTT. The V and J genes are TRBV20-1 and TRBJ1-6; no firm D call. Germline CDR1 and CDR2: DFQATT and SNEGSKA (reference sequence). V was clipped by 4 bases and J by 1 base, with 14 bases between them. The CDR3 is 16 residues long.